This T cell receptor (beta chain) emerged from a study of T cell repertoires in cytomegalovirus infection (dated by TCRdb to between 2018 and 2020). About the study as a whole: Donor HLA type was relevant to the analysis, because carriage of CMV infection together with the matching HLA type was indicated by public TCR beta signatures.

Study-wide conclusions, independent of this receptor: Cumulative frequency of public TCR beta family members discriminated carriers of CMV infection plus the relevant HLA type in this cohort and an independent roughly 340-donor cohort. The ex vivo response was dominated by HLA-C-restricted CMV-specific TCR beta clonotypes, which also provided the single most frequent clonotype in two of eight donors.

Of note for this clonotype: What antigen it recognizes has not been identified. Germline and junction disagree at one end, which may indicate a read error.

The CDR3 covers 12 residues, taking in both the cysteine and the phenylalanine. Just the 36-base CDR3 DNA is kept, in frame starting at base 1. These reads were obtained on an Illumina HiSeq 1500. The public reads were reprocessed in TCRdb via fastp at Q25 and MiXCR, keeping in-frame beta chains. Every distinct CDR3 protein forms one entry, paired with its most common genes and DNA. A total of about 450,000 distinct CDR3 sequences appear in this sample, about 33% of them only once. The biggest ten clones account for about 13% of the sample. The chain couples TRBV12-3 or TRBV12-4 to TRBJ2-1; a weak D assignment points to TRBD2 (5 bases agree). Sequencing input: PBMCs. The TCR was taken from a human donor in good health (CMV status not recorded). Some clones in this sample may be carry-over from other donors' samples. At the DNA level, the sequence is TGTGCCAGCAGCCCCCGGAGGAATGAGCAGTGCTTC. Its protein product is CASSPRRNEQCF.